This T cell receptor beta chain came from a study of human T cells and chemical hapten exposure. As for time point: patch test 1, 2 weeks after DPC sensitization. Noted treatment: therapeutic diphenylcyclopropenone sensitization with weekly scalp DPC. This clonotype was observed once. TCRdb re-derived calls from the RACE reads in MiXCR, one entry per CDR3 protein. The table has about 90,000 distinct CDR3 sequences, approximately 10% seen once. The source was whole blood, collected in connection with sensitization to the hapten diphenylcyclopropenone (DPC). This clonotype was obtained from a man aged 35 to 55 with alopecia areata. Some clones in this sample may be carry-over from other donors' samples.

The CDR3 DNA sequence: TGTGCCAGCAGACGGACACTTCAAGAGACCCAGTACTTC. Translated, it gives CASRRTLQETQYF. The rearrangement uses TRBV6-2 or TRBV6-3 and TRBJ2-5, with D possibly TRBD1 on 5 matching bases. V lost 6 bases, J lost 2 bases, and 10 bases lay in between. Germline V gene sequence: CDR1 MNHEY, CDR2 SVGEGT. This CDR3 has 13 residues.